A selection of T cell receptor beta chains follows, all from one sample in a study of T cell responses to AZD1222 COVID-19 vaccine. The assay was immunoSEQ multiplex PCR, and TCRdb's table has in-frame clones only and misses some. Of 95,000 to 120,000 clones listed, around 84% are singletons. The sequenced sample was peripheral blood, obtained on day 0 of AZD1222 vaccination. The receptor source for this set is an adult in good health. CDR3s include the opening cysteine and the closing phenylalanine or tryptophan. D genes are given only for firm matches. For some rows the clone size is stated as once, few or many, or as a class when expanded; others skip it.

j_gene	v_gene	d_gene	abundance	CDR3aa	CDR3nt
TRBJ1-2	TRBV6-5	NA	NA	CASSPGGGDYGYTF	TGTGCCAGCAGCCCAGGAGGGGGAGACTATGGCTACACCTTC
TRBJ2-1	TRBV2	TRBD1	NA	CASSVGQGDYNEQFF	TGTGCCAGCAGTGTCGGGCAGGGGGACTACAATGAGCAGTTCTTC
TRBJ2-4	TRBV28	NA	NA	CASSFRGREVIQYF	TGTGCCAGCAGTTTTAGGGGCAGGGAGGTCATTCAGTACTTC
TRBJ2-7	TRBV7-9	NA	NA	CASSFGRVGLHEQYF	TGTGCCAGCAGCTTCGGGCGGGTAGGGTTGCACGAGCAGTACTTC
TRBJ2-7	TRBV5-6	NA	NA	CASSLGAAHSYEQYF	TGTGCCAGCAGCTTGGGGGCAGCCCACTCCTACGAGCAGTACTTC
TRBJ2-2	TRBV9	TRBD2	NA	CASSVAGGAGTGELFF	TGTGCCAGCAGCGTAGCGGGGGGAGCGGGCACCGGGGAGCTGTTTTTT
TRBJ1-1	TRBV6-4	NA	NA	CASSDSTLRQGKVHTEAFF	TGTGCCAGCAGTGACTCGACACTGAGGCAGGGGAAAGTCCACACTGAAGCTTTCTTT
TRBJ2-3	TRBV6-1	NA	NA	CASSEGVPTVGLRDTQYF	TGTGCCAGCAGTGAAGGGGTTCCGACCGTCGGACTAAGAGATACGCAGTATTTT
TRBJ1-3	TRBV14	NA	NA	CASSQDLASGNTIYF	TGTGCCAGCAGCCAAGATCTGGCATCTGGAAACACCATATATTTT
TRBJ1-4	TRBV5-1	TRBD1	NA	CASRGGQTYEKLFF	TGCGCCAGCAGGGGGGGACAGACATACGAAAAACTGTTTTTT
TRBJ2-5	TRBV11-3	TRBD2	NA	CASSPGLAGDIETQYF	TGTGCCAGCAGCCCGGGACTAGCGGGAGATATAGAGACCCAGTACTTC
TRBJ1-1	TRBV5-5	TRBD1	NA	CASSWTGMNTEAFF	TGTGCCAGCAGCTGGACAGGGATGAACACTGAAGCTTTCTTT
TRBJ2-3	TRBV7-8	TRBD2	NA	CASSFGGGAGDTQYF	TGTGCCAGCAGCTTCGGCGGGGGGGCCGGAGATACGCAGTATTTT
TRBJ2-5	TRBV2	NA	NA	CASSERPGETQYF	TGTGCCAGCAGTGAAAGGCCTGGAGAGACCCAGTACTTC
TRBJ1-5	TRBV27	NA	NA	CASSLFGGVLDQPQHF	TGTGCCAGCAGTTTATTTGGCGGGGTGTTGGATCAGCCCCAGCATTTT
TRBJ1-1	TRBV28	NA	NA	CASSSPHREGTEAFF	TGTGCCAGCAGTTCCCCCCACCGGGAGGGCACTGAAGCTTTCTTT
TRBJ1-3	TRBV18	NA	NA	CASSPLPGNTIYF	TGTGCCAGCTCCCCCTTGCCCGGGAACACCATATATTTT
TRBJ1-1	TRBV28	NA	NA	CALTPLNTEAFF	TGTGCCCTCACGCCTTTGAACACTGAAGCTTTCTTT
TRBJ2-2	TRBV19	NA	few	CASSRGRWDTGELFF	TGTGCCAGTAGTCGGGGACGGTGGGACACCGGGGAGCTGTTTTTT
TRBJ1-2	TRBV5-1	NA	NA	CASSLEGRADYGYTF	TGCGCCAGCAGCTTGGAGGGGCGAGCGGACTATGGCTACACCTTC
TRBJ2-5	TRBV12-3/TRBV12-4	NA	NA	CASSGETQYF	TGTGCCAGCAGTGGGGAGACCCAGTACTTC
TRBJ2-1	TRBV5-1	TRBD1	NA	CASSLSGQGSLEIF	TGCGCCAGCAGCTTATCCGGACAGGGGTCCCTGGAGATCTTC
TRBJ1-1	TRBV6-5	NA	NA	CASRERGLTEAFF	TGTGCCAGCAGAGAGAGGGGTCTCACTGAAGCTTTCTTT
TRBJ2-6	TRBV5-6	TRBD1	NA	CASSLEWDRFSGANVLTF	TGTGCCAGCAGCTTGGAATGGGACAGGTTCTCTGGGGCCAACGTCCTGACTTTC
TRBJ1-1	TRBV28	NA	NA	CASSSLTAFF	TGTGCCAGCAGTTCTCTAACAGCTTTCTTT
TRBJ1-5	TRBV6-5	NA	NA	CASSYVRGQPQHF	TGTGCCAGCAGTTACGTTCGCGGTCAGCCCCAGCATTTT
TRBJ2-3	TRBV4-2	NA	NA	CASSPPQYGQEADTQYF	TGTGCCAGCAGCCCACCCCAATACGGGCAGGAGGCAGATACGCAGTATTTT
TRBJ1-1	TRBV7-9	NA	NA	CASLSPRGLGLAFF	TGTGCCAGCCTCTCCCCGAGGGGCCTCGGCTTAGCTTTCTTT
TRBJ1-1	TRBV11-2	NA	NA	CASSLGSGPAPDAFF	TGTGCCAGCAGCTTAGGGTCTGGGCCAGCCCCCGACGCTTTCTTT
TRBJ2-6	TRBV27	NA	NA	CASSSVGANVLTF	TGTGCCAGCAGTTCTGTTGGGGCCAACGTCCTGACTTTC
TRBJ1-2	TRBV25-1	NA	NA	CASSGQIWSNYGYTF	TGTGCCAGCTCCGGGCAGATATGGTCTAACTATGGCTACACCTTC
TRBJ2-6	TRBV5-4	TRBD1	NA	CASRRQGPGANVLTF	TGTGCCAGCAGACGACAGGGGCCTGGGGCCAACGTCCTGACTTTC
TRBJ1-4	TRBV7-9	TRBD1	NA	CASSQGQTGTNEKLFF	TGTGCCAGCAGCCAAGGGCAGACAGGGACTAATGAAAAACTGTTTTTT
TRBJ2-3	TRBV11-2	NA	NA	CASSPKTTSFYTDTQYF	TGTGCCAGCAGCCCAAAGACCACCTCTTTTTACACAGATACGCAGTATTTT
TRBJ2-3	TRBV27	NA	NA	CASSLQSARTDTQYF	TGTGCCAGCAGTCTCCAGAGCGCGCGGACAGATACGCAGTATTTT
TRBJ2-7	TRBV7-8	TRBD2	few	CASSLGEGRGATYEQYF	TGTGCCAGCAGCTTAGGAGAGGGGCGGGGGGCCACCTACGAGCAGTACTTC
TRBJ2-1	TRBV11-2	TRBD2	NA	CASSPGGRYNEQFF	TGTGCCAGCAGCCCGGGGGGGCGCTACAATGAGCAGTTCTTC
TRBJ1-2	TRBV10-3	NA	NA	CAISESTRLAGENYGYTF	TGTGCCATCAGTGAGTCGACTCGTTTGGCAGGAGAGAACTATGGCTACACCTTC
TRBJ2-2	TRBV7-3	NA	NA	CASSLGAGSGTGELFF	TGTGCCAGCAGCTTAGGGGCAGGGTCGGGCACCGGGGAGCTGTTTTTT
TRBJ2-5	TRBV5-3	TRBD2	once	CARSGPGLVGGETQYF	TGTGCCAGAAGCGGCCCGGGACTAGTCGGGGGGGAGACCCAGTACTTC
TRBJ1-2	TRBV7-9	NA	NA	CASSSLTGNYGYTF	TGTGCCAGCAGCAGCCTGACAGGCAACTATGGCTACACCTTC
TRBJ1-2	TRBV6-5	TRBD1	NA	CASSTGDYGYTF	TGTGCCAGCAGCACAGGGGACTATGGCTACACCTTC
TRBJ1-1	TRBV28	NA	NA	CASRGGGDFTEAFF	TGTGCCAGCAGGGGAGGAGGGGATTTCACTGAAGCTTTCTTT
TRBJ1-5	TRBV30	TRBD1	NA	CAWRASGTGNQPQHF	TGTGCCTGGAGGGCGTCCGGGACAGGGAATCAGCCCCAGCATTTT